A selection of T cell receptor beta chains follows, all from one sample in a study of T cell changes during pregnancy in multiple sclerosis. Sequencing was performed with immunoSEQ multiplex PCR; in TCRdb, only in-frame clones are kept and a portion is missing. Among more than 45,000 clones listed, around 92% were seen once. The sequences come from CD4+ T cells from peripheral blood mononuclear cells, collected after pregnancy. The receptors here all came from a female donor with multiple sclerosis, enrolled in a pregnancy study. The CDR3 runs from the conserved cysteine through the conserved F or W. Fields, in order: J gene, V gene, CDR3 protein.

J: TRBJ2-1
V: TRBV2
CDR3: CASRELMVVDEQFF

J: TRBJ1-1
V: TRBV7-9
CDR3: CASSLQVGNTEAFF

J: TRBJ2-5
V: TRBV19
CDR3: CASSTRQRLGETQYF

J: TRBJ2-7
V: TRBV19
CDR3: CASSPRDYKVYEQYF

J: TRBJ2-1
V: TRBV14
CDR3: CASSQSLVVPGRLADYNEQFF

J: TRBJ2-5
V: TRBV7-2
CDR3: CASSLGQGETQYF

J: TRBJ1-6
V: TRBV18
CDR3: CASSPLTGGTDSPLHF

J: TRBJ2-7
V: TRBV11-2
CDR3: CASSLYGQTSGNNEQYF

J: TRBJ2-7
V: TRBV15
CDR3: CATSTRGQGAYEQYF

J: TRBJ1-1
V: TRBV6-5
CDR3: CASSDTGTVNTEAFF

J: TRBJ2-7
V: TRBV7-2
CDR3: CASSLEPYSGRVSYEQYF

J: TRBJ1-1
V: TRBV4-2
CDR3: CASSHRRGPGTEAFF

J: TRBJ1-5
V: TRBV7-9
CDR3: CASSFEHSNQPQHF

J: TRBJ2-6
V: TRBV13
CDR3: CASSWRQHYSGANVLTF

J: TRBJ1-2
V: TRBV4-2
CDR3: CASSQGGQGGVYGYTF

J: TRBJ2-7
V: TRBV7-6
CDR3: CASSPGTGREKQYF

J: TRBJ1-3
V: TRBV10-1
CDR3: CASREIDRPGLDTIYF

J: TRBJ1-3
V: TRBV30
CDR3: CAWQGYRGPGNTIYF

J: TRBJ1-1
V: TRBV5-8
CDR3: CASSPLATPRGEAFF

J: TRBJ2-7
V: TRBV29-1
CDR3: CSVEKLTGRSSEQYF

J: TRBJ2-5
V: TRBV7-8
CDR3: CASSLSLGGSADRGSKTQYF

J: TRBJ1-3
V: TRBV27
CDR3: CASSQYGQGRNTIYF

J: TRBJ1-5
V: TRBV7-9
CDR3: CASSLLGGNQPQHF

J: TRBJ2-7
V: TRBV11-3
CDR3: CASSPGQGPTYF

J: TRBJ2-5
V: TRBV5-1
CDR3: CASSLKLAGGLETQYF

J: TRBJ2-5
V: TRBV5-6
CDR3: CASSLMGAEETQYF

J: TRBJ2-1
V: TRBV28
CDR3: CASTRRDYYNEQFF

J: TRBJ1-3
V: TRBV7-6
CDR3: CASSADIRGNTIYF

J: TRBJ1-1
V: TRBV27
CDR3: CASSSAGTGNTEAFF

J: TRBJ2-1
V: TRBV11-2
CDR3: CASSLGTSGRWAEFF

J: TRBJ2-3
V: TRBV27
CDR3: CASSLGLSTDTQYF

J: TRBJ2-7
V: TRBV14
CDR3: CASSLGTSGIYEQYF

J: TRBJ1-1
V: TRBV6-5
CDR3: CASSHGREAFF

J: TRBJ2-6
V: TRBV18
CDR3: CASSPLPEVDRAGANVLTF

J: TRBJ2-1
V: TRBV29-1
CDR3: CSVGVWEGRNEQFF

J: TRBJ2-7
V: TRBV28
CDR3: CASSTTGRAQLEQYF

J: TRBJ1-1
V: TRBV6-1
CDR3: CATSQGYDTEAFF

J: TRBJ2-4
V: TRBV2
CDR3: CASSPTSGILAKNIQYF

J: TRBJ2-7
V: TRBV19
CDR3: CASSYIDRPSYEQYF

J: TRBJ2-3
V: TRBV11-2
CDR3: CASSLDISGGTDTQYF

J: TRBJ1-1
V: TRBV7-9
CDR3: CASNRGGKNTEAFF

J: TRBJ1-2
V: TRBV9
CDR3: CASSVAGVGDGYTF

J: TRBJ2-1
V: TRBV11-3
CDR3: CASSQTSGRDYNEQFF

J: TRBJ2-7
V: TRBV6-5
CDR3: CASSRSGLASYEQYF

J: TRBJ2-5
V: TRBV7-2
CDR3: CASSLSRGLAGETQYF

J: TRBJ1-2
V: TRBV9
CDR3: CASSVAGGGAGYTF

J: TRBJ2-7
V: TRBV6-5
CDR3: CASRRDLVQYF

J: TRBJ2-1
V: TRBV9
CDR3: CASSVGTSAVEQFF

J: TRBJ2-1
V: TRBV28
CDR3: CASQAPGSVNEQFF

J: TRBJ1-3
V: TRBV9
CDR3: CASSVENPGTGSGNTIYF

J: TRBJ2-2
V: TRBV7-8
CDR3: CASFPAGSTGELFF

J: TRBJ2-1
V: TRBV5-5
CDR3: CASSLLAGGYNEQFF

J: TRBJ2-1
V: TRBV7-3
CDR3: CASSEGGEQFF

J: TRBJ1-1
V: TRBV5-1
CDR3: CASSPVTVNTEAFF

J: TRBJ2-5
V: TRBV25-1
CDR3: CASSQAERSGQETQYF